Sequencing of this T cell receptor beta chain was carried out in a study of T cell responses to AZD1222 COVID-19 vaccine. Overall study: Second-dose timings of about 4 or about 12 weeks were pooled.

Clones were read by immunoSEQ multiplex PCR, and TCRdb kept only the in-frame ones, dropping some. The data show 120,000 or so clones, approximately 88% seen once. The CDR3 sequence is 13 residues long. Germline V CDR1 and CDR2: MDHEN, SYDVKM. V dropped 6 bases and J dropped 4; count of bases not matched to a gene: 4. General study findings and limits: Every sample of the repertoires postdated the peak T cell response. Targets within unmutated variant regions were reportedly found for nearly half of spike-specific TCRs. Compared with day 0, the breadth and depth of the Spike-specific TCR repertoire rose significantly after two doses of AZD1222.

The sample holds one count of this clone. What it binds is unknown. The origin of this receptor is an adult in good health. The specimen was peripheral blood, collected on day 0 of AZD1222 vaccination. The chain combines TRBV28 with TRBJ1-2; 8 bases are a match to TRBD1. This CDR3 is CASRPTGGYGYTF. DNA for the CDR3: TGTGCCAGCAGGCCTACAGGGGGCTATGGCTACACCTTC.